This note documents a single TCR beta chain sequence. The data were taken from a study of brain T cells in children with intractable seizures. Trimming stripped 8 bases from V and 0 bases from J, with 20 bases between. The germline CDR1 and CDR2 sequences are MNHNY and SVGAGI (reference sequence). The CDR3 consists of 16 residues. TCRdb's copy holds only in-frame clones and misses some; the assay was immunoSEQ multiplex PCR. The table shows 60,000 to 65,000 clones, with approximately 95% occurring only once. The source is a boy younger than two with focal cortical dysplasia and intractable seizures. The sequenced sample was peripheral blood, obtained at surgery. The chain couples TRBV6-6 to TRBJ2-7, with a weak D call TRBD2 (5 bases). The CDR3 here is CASGFTRAFDSYEQYF. The CDR3 region has the DNA TGTGCCAGCGGGTTTACGAGGGCTTTTGACTCCTACGAGCAGTACTTC.